These 20 T cell receptor beta chains were all obtained from the same sample, sequenced in a study of blood T cell repertoires in COVID-19. Libraries were prepared by immunoSEQ multiplex PCR; TCRdb keeps only in-frame clonotypes and omits some of them. The table includes some 97,000 clones, roughly 85% detected once. Sequencing was performed on peripheral blood. These receptors were obtained from a man aged 65 to 85 with active or convalescent COVID-19.

This clone appeared a few times. This sequence joins TRBV15 and TRBJ1-5, with 9 nucleotides matching TRBD1. Germline values: CDR1 LNHNV, CDR2 YYDKDF (reference sequence). The V and J ends lost 5 bases and 6 bases, in that order; junction bases with no gene match: 5. The CDR3 is 14 amino acids. In nucleotides, the CDR3 is TGTGCCACCAGCTTGGACAGGGGTGGTCAGCCCCAGCATTTT. It specifies CATSLDRGGQPQHF.

The rearrangement joins TRBV4-2 to TRBJ2-3; 10 bases line up with TRBD2. The CDR3 loop spans 17 amino acids. V lost 4 bases and J lost 3; bases outside the gene matches: 10. Germline CDR1 reads LGHNA; CDR2 reads YNFKEQ. The chain's CDR3 is CASSPTSGEVKTDTQYF. CDR3 sequence (DNA): TGTGCCAGCAGCCCTACTAGCGGGGAGGTCAAGACAGATACGCAGTATTTT.

The chain links TRBV5-1 to TRBJ1-1, with a possible D match to TRBD1 (5 bases). CDR1 and CDR2 (germline): SGHRS, YFSETQ. The germline V and J ends were trimmed by 0 bases and 0 bases, with 6 bases remaining between them. The length of the CDR3 is 14 residues. The CDR3 DNA follows: TGCGCCAGCAGCTTGGGACAGATGAACACTGAAGCTTTCTTT. It codes for CASSLGQMNTEAFF.

The chain uses TRBV10-3 and TRBJ2-3, with TRBD2 matching over 15 bases. The CDR3 totals 18 residues. Germline CDR1 is ENHRY and CDR2 is SYGVKD. V lost 1 base and J lost 5; bases outside the gene matches: 7. The CDR3 spells CAISEFWTSGRAKDTQYF. The CDR3 nucleotides read TGTGCCATCAGTGAGTTCTGGACTAGCGGGAGGGCTAAAGATACGCAGTATTTT.

V and J are TRBV7-2 and TRBJ2-1; the D gene is possibly TRBD1 (6 bases). The CDR3 covers 14 residues. The germline CDR1 and CDR2 sequences are SGHTA and FQGNSA. V shed 5 bases and J shed 4 bases, with 12 bases lying between them. The CDR3 sequence is CASSPGTPYNEQFF. For the CDR3, the DNA is TGTGCCAGCAGCCCGGGGACACCTTACAATGAGCAGTTCTTC.

The rearrangement uses TRBV19 and TRBJ2-5, with unresolved D. The CDR3 length is 11 residues. The V and J ends lost 7 bases and 5 bases respectively, with 8 bases between them. Germline-derived CDR1 and CDR2 are LNHDA and SQIVND (reference sequence). CDR3 sequence reads: CASKQSETQYF. The CDR3 nucleotides read TGTGCCAGTAAACAGTCGGAGACCCAGTACTTC.

The V call is TRBV5-6, the J call TRBJ1-2; D uncertain. Trimming took off 1 base at V and 4 bases at J, with 20 bases between the two ends. Per the germline V gene, CDR1 is SGHDT and CDR2 is YYEEEE. CDR3 size: 17 residues. CDR3 DNA: TGTGCCAGCAGCTTGCGGGAGGGTCGTAGCCAGACCTATGGCTACACCTTC. Amino acids: CASSLREGRSQTYGYTF.

A few counts support this clone. V and J are TRBV3-1 (or the pseudogene TRBV3-2) and TRBJ2-7; 8 bases line up with TRBD1. The germline gives CDR1 LGHDT, CDR2 YNNKEL (reference sequence). V trimming: 4 bases; J trimming: 5 bases; junction bases outside the gene matches: 7. This CDR3 has 14 amino acids. CDR3 in DNA: TGTGCCAGCAGCCGCCGGGACAGGTTCGACGAGCAGTACTTC. It encodes CASSRRDRFDEQYF.

This clone was seen more than once but under ten times. The chain combines TRBV7-2 with TRBJ2-7; 8 positions agree with TRBD1. Germline assignment: CDR1 SGHTA and CDR2 FQGNSA. The CDR3 runs 14 residues. The V gene end was trimmed by 3 bases and the J gene end by 5 bases; junction bases not matched to a gene: 6. The CDR3 DNA follows: TGTGCCAGCAGCTTCAGGCAGGGGGCCGACGAGCAGTACTTC. Amino acid sequence: CASSFRQGADEQYF.

The chain links TRBV2 to TRBJ1-4; possible D gene TRBD1, 5 bases. The germline V gene encodes CDR1 SNHLY and CDR2 FYNNEI. The CDR3 loop spans 15 amino acids. V shed 2 bases and J shed 8 bases, with 15 bases lying between them. CDR3 DNA sequence: TGTGCCAGCAGTGAATCAGGAGCGGGGGGAGAAAAACTGTTTTTT. Its protein product is CASSESGAGGEKLFF.

This chain connects TRBV6-1 to TRBJ1-5, with TRBD1 identical over 9 bases. CDR1 and CDR2 from the germline V gene are MNHNS and SASEGT. The V and J ends lost 4 bases and 5 bases, in that order; junction bases with no gene match: 9. This CDR3 spans 16 amino acids. This CDR3 is CASSGAGTGRYQPQHF. The CDR3 DNA is TGTGCCAGCAGTGGGGCCGGGACAGGGCGTTATCAGCCCCAGCATTTT.

The chain couples TRBV7-2 to TRBJ2-5; 10 bases agree with TRBD1. The CDR3 length is 15 residues. Germline lookup yields CDR1 SGHTA and CDR2 FQGNSA. The trim removed 6 bases at V and 5 bases at J, leaving 9 bases unmatched. The CDR3 DNA reads as TGTGCCAGCAGTTTCTCGACAGGGGGCGGGGAGACCCAGTACTTC. It yields the protein CASSFSTGGGETQYF.

V is TRBV5-4 and J is TRBJ2-7; 7 positions match TRBD2. The CDR3 runs to 16 residues. V lost 2 bases, J lost 2 bases, and 10 bases stayed unmatched. Germline CDR1 and CDR2: SGHNT and YYREEE (reference sequence). The CDR3 region has the DNA TGTGCCAGCAGCTTATGGCGGGGGATAAGAACCTACGAGCAGTACTTC. Translating it yields CASSLWRGIRTYEQYF.

This sequence joins TRBV6-1 and TRBJ1-2; D ambiguous. V was shortened by 1 base and J by 8 bases, with 5 bases between the two germline ends. The CDR3 loop spans 11 amino acids. CDR1 and CDR2 from the germline V gene are MNHNS and SASEGT. In nucleotides, the CDR3 is TGTGCCAGCAGTGAAGACTCGGGCTACACCTTC. This sequence encodes CASSEDSGYTF.

The gene calls are TRBV29-1 and TRBJ2-1, with 8 bases identical to TRBD1. The CDR3 is 13 amino acids. CDR1 and CDR2 (germline): SQVTM, ANQGSEA. The trim removed 4 bases at V and 3 bases at J, leaving 2 bases unmatched. CDR3 amino acids: CSVGTGFYNEQFF. The CDR3 nucleotides are TGCAGCGTTGGGACAGGGTTCTACAATGAGCAGTTCTTC.

The genes are TRBV4-2 and TRBJ2-7; 10 nucleotides line up with TRBD2. V was clipped by 3 bases and J by 2 bases; unmatched bases: 7. The CDR3 consists of 16 residues. In germline, CDR1 is LGHNA, CDR2 YNFKEQ. CDR3 region: CASSQDSSGGAYEQYF. CDR3 DNA: TGTGCCAGCAGCCAGGACTCTAGCGGGGGTGCCTACGAGCAGTACTTC.

The V gene is TRBV18, the J gene TRBJ1-1, with 8 positions matching TRBD1. V was pared by 3 bases and J by 5 bases, with 2 bases of the junction left unmatched. This CDR3 region has 13 residues. Germline V gene lookup returns CDR1 KGHSH and CDR2 LQKENI. CDR3 bases: TGTGCCAGCTCACCCGGGACAGGAACTGAAGCTTTCTTT. It codes for CASSPGTGTEAFF.

This rearrangement joins TRBV5-6 to TRBJ1-5; possible D gene TRBD1, 6 bases. The germline V gene encodes CDR1 SGHDT and CDR2 YYEEEE. This CDR3 has 15 residues. V lost 1 base and J 4 bases, leaving 12 bases between the germline ends. The CDR3 sequence: CASSLLQGGNQPQHF. The CDR3 nucleotides are TGTGCCAGCAGCTTGTTACAGGGTGGGAATCAGCCCCAGCATTTT.

The sample holds many counts of this clone. This chain joins TRBV4-2 and TRBJ2-7; possibly TRBD2 for D (6 bases). The germline V gene encodes CDR1 LGHNA and CDR2 YNFKEQ. The CDR3 runs to 14 residues. Deletions cut 0 bases from V and 4 bases from J, with 10 bases between. The CDR3 reads CASSQDGLSYEQYF. The CDR3 region has the DNA TGTGCCAGCAGCCAAGACGGACTATCGTACGAGCAGTACTTC.

The rearrangement uses TRBV6-5 and TRBJ1-2, with unresolved D. Per germline, CDR1 MNHEY and CDR2 SVGAGI. The CDR3 is made up of 13 amino acids. V gave up 2 bases and J gave up 2 bases, with 6 bases separating them. CDR3 DNA sequence: TGTGCCAGCAGTTACACGGGGAACTATGGCTACACCTTC. It encodes CASSYTGNYGYTF.